This is a list of T cell receptor beta chains from one sample in a study of tumor-infiltrating lymphocytes in localized non-small cell lung cancer. The method was immunoSEQ multiplex PCR; TCRdb's version includes in-frame clones alone and lacks a portion of them. The table has several thousand clones, approximately 85% seen once. The sample taken for sequencing was uninvolved lung tissue not adjacent to the tumor. The source of these receptors is a human donor with non-small cell lung cancer. Both conserved end residues are part of each CDR3. A D gene is named only where the DNA matches it firmly. A clone size is listed for some rows: how often the clone was seen (once, few, many), or a class if it is expanded.

d_gene: TRBD1; j_gene: TRBJ2-1; abundance: NA; v_gene: TRBV5-8; CDR3nt: TGTGCCAGCAGTGTCAGGGGGAGCTCCTACAATGAGCAGTTCTTC; CDR3aa: CASSVRGSSYNEQFF
d_gene: NA; j_gene: TRBJ1-1; abundance: NA; v_gene: TRBV29-1; CDR3nt: TGCAGCGTCGGGTCGGGGAGATTGGCTTTCTTT; CDR3aa: CSVGSGRLAFF
d_gene: TRBD2; j_gene: TRBJ2-2; abundance: NA; v_gene: TRBV30; CDR3nt: TGTGCCTGGAGGGAGCGGGGGACGAGTACCGGGGAGCTGTTTTTT; CDR3aa: CAWRERGTSTGELFF
d_gene: TRBD1; j_gene: TRBJ1-1; abundance: NA; v_gene: TRBV30; CDR3nt: TGTGCCTGGAGATATCCAGGGGGCTGGAGCACTGAAGCTTTCTTT; CDR3aa: CAWRYPGGWSTEAFF
d_gene: NA; j_gene: TRBJ2-7; abundance: NA; v_gene: TRBV11-1; CDR3nt: TGTGCCAGCAGCTTAAATAGCTACGAGCAGTACTTC; CDR3aa: CASSLNSYEQYF
d_gene: TRBD1; j_gene: TRBJ1-2; abundance: NA; v_gene: TRBV4-1; CDR3nt: TGCGCCAGCAGCCAAGACCACAGGGGGTATGGCTACACCTTC; CDR3aa: CASSQDHRGYGYTF
d_gene: NA; j_gene: TRBJ1-2; abundance: once; v_gene: TRBV7-2; CDR3nt: TGTGCCAGCAGCTTAGAGTTCTCCTATGGCTACACCTTC; CDR3aa: CASSLEFSYGYTF
d_gene: NA; j_gene: TRBJ2-7; abundance: NA; v_gene: TRBV5-4; CDR3nt: TGTGCCAGCAGCGCCCCTCAGGGAGACTCCTACGAGCAGTACTTC; CDR3aa: CASSAPQGDSYEQYF
d_gene: TRBD2; j_gene: TRBJ2-2; abundance: NA; v_gene: TRBV5-6; CDR3nt: TGTGCCAGCAGCCTGGGGGGGACCAACACCGGGGAGCTGTTTTTT; CDR3aa: CASSLGGTNTGELFF
d_gene: TRBD1; j_gene: TRBJ2-2; abundance: NA; v_gene: TRBV7-8; CDR3nt: TGTGCCAGCAGCCCCCGGACAGGGAGGTCCACCGGGGAGCTGTTTTTT; CDR3aa: CASSPRTGRSTGELFF
d_gene: NA; j_gene: TRBJ1-1; abundance: NA; v_gene: TRBV5-8; CDR3nt: TGTGCCAGCAGCCCTTGGAAGAGGGGCCTCATGAACACTGAAGCTTTCTTT; CDR3aa: CASSPWKRGLMNTEAFF
d_gene: NA; j_gene: TRBJ2-1; abundance: NA; v_gene: TRBV7-9; CDR3nt: TGTGCCAGCAGCTTAGACCATGAGCAGTTCTTC; CDR3aa: CASSLDHEQFF
d_gene: NA; j_gene: TRBJ2-7; abundance: NA; v_gene: TRBV7-3; CDR3nt: TGTGCCAGCAGCTTAACGGGGGACGGACCATACTACGAGCAGTACTTC; CDR3aa: CASSLTGDGPYYEQYF
d_gene: NA; j_gene: TRBJ2-3; abundance: few; v_gene: TRBV10-2; CDR3nt: TGCGCCAGCAGCGGGGAGGTGAGCACAGATACGCAGTATTTT; CDR3aa: CASSGEVSTDTQYF
d_gene: NA; j_gene: TRBJ2-7; abundance: NA; v_gene: TRBV7-2; CDR3nt: TGTGCCAGCAGCCCCGGGGCCCTAGGGGAGCAGTACTTC; CDR3aa: CASSPGALGEQYF
d_gene: TRBD2; j_gene: TRBJ2-5; abundance: few; v_gene: TRBV9; CDR3nt: TGTGCCAGCAGCCCAGAGTGGTTAGCGGGAGCAGAGACCCAGTACTTC; CDR3aa: CASSPEWLAGAETQYF
d_gene: NA; j_gene: TRBJ2-1; abundance: NA; v_gene: TRBV6-6; CDR3nt: TGTGCCAGCAGCAAAGCGGGCGCCTCAGGGAATGAGCAGTTCTTC; CDR3aa: CASSKAGASGNEQFF
d_gene: NA; j_gene: TRBJ2-5; abundance: NA; v_gene: TRBV5-1; CDR3nt: TGCGCCAGCAGCTTGAGGGGGGAGACCCAGTACTTC; CDR3aa: CASSLRGETQYF
d_gene: NA; j_gene: TRBJ1-1; abundance: NA; v_gene: TRBV29-1; CDR3nt: TGCAGCGTTGAAGGGCAGCTCCCGGGGTCCGAAGCTTTCTTT; CDR3aa: CSVEGQLPGSEAFF
d_gene: NA; j_gene: TRBJ2-7; abundance: NA; v_gene: TRBV2; CDR3nt: TGTGCCAGCACCTTGGACTCTAACGAGCAGTACTTC; CDR3aa: CASTLDSNEQYF
d_gene: TRBD1; j_gene: TRBJ1-2; abundance: NA; v_gene: TRBV27; CDR3nt: TGTGCCAGCAGCCTCCAGGGGGCGGACGGCTACACCTTC; CDR3aa: CASSLQGADGYTF
d_gene: NA; j_gene: TRBJ2-1; abundance: NA; v_gene: TRBV5-4; CDR3nt: TGTGCCAGTAGACCAAGCTCCTACAATGAGCAGTTCTTC; CDR3aa: CASRPSSYNEQFF
d_gene: TRBD1; j_gene: TRBJ2-7; abundance: NA; v_gene: TRBV7-2; CDR3nt: TGTGCCAGCAGACCCACCTCGGGGACAGCCTCCTACGAGCAGTACTTC; CDR3aa: CASRPTSGTASYEQYF
d_gene: TRBD1; j_gene: TRBJ2-1; abundance: NA; v_gene: TRBV27; CDR3nt: TGTGCCAGCAGTTTCGGGACAGCTAACAATGAGCAGTTCTTC; CDR3aa: CASSFGTANNEQFF
d_gene: NA; j_gene: TRBJ2-3; abundance: once; v_gene: TRBV11-2; CDR3nt: TGTGCCAGCAGCTCCGAGGGGCTCACAGATACGCAGTATTTT; CDR3aa: CASSSEGLTDTQYF
d_gene: NA; j_gene: TRBJ1-2; abundance: NA; v_gene: TRBV28; CDR3nt: TGTGCCAGTAGAACCGGGACACTGATCTATGGCTACACCTTC; CDR3aa: CASRTGTLIYGYTF
d_gene: TRBD2; j_gene: TRBJ2-7; abundance: NA; v_gene: TRBV6-6; CDR3nt: TGTGCCAGCAGTTACTCGGCGGGAGGGCGGTACGAGCAGTACTTC; CDR3aa: CASSYSAGGRYEQYF
d_gene: TRBD2; j_gene: TRBJ2-1; abundance: NA; v_gene: TRBV5-4; CDR3nt: TGTGCCAGCAGCATTCGGACTAGCGGGAGAATTGATGAGCAGTTCTTC; CDR3aa: CASSIRTSGRIDEQFF
d_gene: NA; j_gene: TRBJ2-2; abundance: NA; v_gene: TRBV9; CDR3nt: TGTGCCAGCAGCGTAGGAGTATTGAACACCGGGGAGCTGTTTTTT; CDR3aa: CASSVGVLNTGELFF
d_gene: TRBD1; j_gene: TRBJ1-1; abundance: NA; v_gene: TRBV27; CDR3nt: TGTGCCAGCAGTTTATCGAGACAGGGGGCGTTCGGAGGGTTTGAAGCTTTCTTT; CDR3aa: CASSLSRQGAFGGFEAFF
d_gene: TRBD2; j_gene: TRBJ2-1; abundance: NA; v_gene: TRBV6-1; CDR3nt: TGTGCCAGCAGTGGGATTGGCGGGAGGGGGGCCTACAATGAGCAGTTCTTC; CDR3aa: CASSGIGGRGAYNEQFF
d_gene: NA; j_gene: TRBJ1-5; abundance: few; v_gene: TRBV28; CDR3nt: TGTGCCAGCAGTTTCGCAGACCTCGCTAGCAATCAGCCCCAGCATTTT; CDR3aa: CASSFADLASNQPQHF
d_gene: NA; j_gene: TRBJ1-5; abundance: few; v_gene: TRBV5-1; CDR3nt: TGCGCCAGCAGCTCCGGAGACCAGCCATTTCAGCCCCAGCATTTT; CDR3aa: CASSSGDQPFQPQHF
d_gene: NA; j_gene: TRBJ2-3; abundance: once; v_gene: TRBV7-9; CDR3nt: TGTGCCAGCAGCTTCCAATCGGGACACCCCACAGATACGCAGTATTTT; CDR3aa: CASSFQSGHPTDTQYF
d_gene: NA; j_gene: TRBJ2-2; abundance: few; v_gene: TRBV28; CDR3nt: TGTGCCAGCAGCTTAGGGGTCCCCAACGCCGGGGAGCTGTTTTTT; CDR3aa: CASSLGVPNAGELFF
d_gene: NA; j_gene: TRBJ2-2; abundance: NA; v_gene: TRBV9; CDR3nt: TGTGCCAGCAGCGTAGATGGAGGGGTCCGGGGGAAGACCGGGGAGCTGTTTTTT; CDR3aa: CASSVDGGVRGKTGELFF
d_gene: TRBD1; j_gene: TRBJ2-7; abundance: NA; v_gene: TRBV9; CDR3nt: TGTGCCAGCAGCGGGCATACAGGGGTCGAGCAGTACTTC; CDR3aa: CASSGHTGVEQYF
d_gene: NA; j_gene: TRBJ1-4; abundance: few; v_gene: TRBV30; CDR3nt: TGTGCCTGGAGTGTCGGGTGGGGTTTGGAAAAACTGTTTTTT; CDR3aa: CAWSVGWGLEKLFF
d_gene: NA; j_gene: TRBJ2-1; abundance: NA; v_gene: TRBV19; CDR3nt: TGTGCCGTAAAGCCTGCTAGTATATACAATGAGCAGTTCTTC; CDR3aa: CAVKPASIYNEQFF
d_gene: NA; j_gene: TRBJ2-4; abundance: NA; v_gene: TRBV30; CDR3nt: TGTGCCTGGAGTACGGCAGGGGGGAAAAACATTCAGTACTTC; CDR3aa: CAWSTAGGKNIQYF
d_gene: NA; j_gene: TRBJ2-7; abundance: NA; v_gene: TRBV15; CDR3nt: TGTGCCACCAGCTCGGGAGCCTTTTCAGGGGCCTACGAGCAGTACTTC; CDR3aa: CATSSGAFSGAYEQYF
d_gene: NA; j_gene: TRBJ2-7; abundance: once; v_gene: TRBV7-2; CDR3nt: TGTGCCAGCAGCCAGGGATCCTACGAGCAGTACTTC; CDR3aa: CASSQGSYEQYF
d_gene: TRBD1; j_gene: TRBJ1-1; abundance: NA; v_gene: TRBV5-1; CDR3nt: TGCGCCAGCAGCCCACAGGGGGCTGGGAACACTGAAGCTTTCTTT; CDR3aa: CASSPQGAGNTEAFF
d_gene: NA; j_gene: TRBJ1-1; abundance: NA; v_gene: TRBV19; CDR3nt: TGTGCCAGTAGGGACTGGACAGTAAACACTGAAGCTTTCTTT; CDR3aa: CASRDWTVNTEAFF
d_gene: TRBD2; j_gene: TRBJ2-1; abundance: NA; v_gene: TRBV2; CDR3nt: TGTGCCAGCAGGGGCACTAGCGGGAGGACTATTAATGAGCAGTTCTTC; CDR3aa: CASRGTSGRTINEQFF